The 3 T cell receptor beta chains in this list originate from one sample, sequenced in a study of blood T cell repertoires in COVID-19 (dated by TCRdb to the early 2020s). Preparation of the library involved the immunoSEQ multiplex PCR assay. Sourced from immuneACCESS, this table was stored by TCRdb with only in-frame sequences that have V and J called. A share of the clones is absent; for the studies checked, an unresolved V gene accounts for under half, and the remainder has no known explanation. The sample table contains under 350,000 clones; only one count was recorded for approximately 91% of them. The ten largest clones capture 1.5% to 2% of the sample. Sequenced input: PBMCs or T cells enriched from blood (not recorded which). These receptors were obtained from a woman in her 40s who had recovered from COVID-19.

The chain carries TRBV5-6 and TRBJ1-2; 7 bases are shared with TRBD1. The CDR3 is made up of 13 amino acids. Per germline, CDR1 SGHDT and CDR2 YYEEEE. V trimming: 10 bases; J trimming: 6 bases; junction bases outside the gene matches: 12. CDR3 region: CASKGQPVDGYTF. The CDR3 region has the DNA TGTGCCTCAAAGGGACAGCCGGTCGATGGCTACACCTTC.

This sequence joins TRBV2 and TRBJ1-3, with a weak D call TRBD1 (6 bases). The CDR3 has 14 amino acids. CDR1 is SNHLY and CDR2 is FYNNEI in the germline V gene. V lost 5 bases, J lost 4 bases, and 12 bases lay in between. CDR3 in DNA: TGTGCCAGCAGTCCACAGGGTAACGGAAACACCATATATTTT. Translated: CASSPQGNGNTIYF.

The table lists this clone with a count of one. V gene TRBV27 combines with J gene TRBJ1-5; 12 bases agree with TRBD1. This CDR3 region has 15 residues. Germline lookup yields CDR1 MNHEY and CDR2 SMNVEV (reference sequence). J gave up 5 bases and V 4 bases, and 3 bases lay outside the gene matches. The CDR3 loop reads CASSSGTGGDQPQHF. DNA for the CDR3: TGTGCCAGCAGTTCTGGGACAGGGGGCGATCAGCCCCAGCATTTT.